This T cell receptor beta chain was sequenced during a study of technical replicates of blood from a few donors. Libraries were prepared by immunoSEQ multiplex PCR; TCRdb keeps only in-frame clonotypes and omits some of them. Of tens of thousands of clones in the sample, about 90% were seen once. Trimming pared 2 bases from V and 7 bases from J, leaving 6 bases between. CDR1 and CDR2 (germline): SGHVS, FNYEAQ. The CDR3 sequence is 13 residues long. The sample taken for sequencing was T cells isolated from PBMCs. The chain couples TRBV7-6 to TRBJ1-6; no firm D call. This TCR derives from a human donor in good health. For the CDR3, the DNA is TGTGCCAGCAGCTTAACTGAAAATTCACCCCTCCACTTT. Protein product: CASSLTENSPLHF.